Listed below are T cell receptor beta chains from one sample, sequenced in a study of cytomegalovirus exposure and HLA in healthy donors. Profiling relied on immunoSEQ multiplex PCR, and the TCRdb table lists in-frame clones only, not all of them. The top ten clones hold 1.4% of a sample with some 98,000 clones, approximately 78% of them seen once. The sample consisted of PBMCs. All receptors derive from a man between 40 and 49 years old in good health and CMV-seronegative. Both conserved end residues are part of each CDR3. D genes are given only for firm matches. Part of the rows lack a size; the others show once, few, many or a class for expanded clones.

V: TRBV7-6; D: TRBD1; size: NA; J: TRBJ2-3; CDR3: CASSISGQGFTDTQYF; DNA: TGTGCTAGCAGCATCTCCGGACAGGGCTTCACAGATACGCAGTATTTT
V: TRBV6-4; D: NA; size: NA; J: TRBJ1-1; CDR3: CASRLDRNTEAFF; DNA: TGTGCCAGCAGGCTAGACAGGAACACTGAAGCTTTCTTT
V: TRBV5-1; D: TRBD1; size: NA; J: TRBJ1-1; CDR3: CASSLGGGITEAFF; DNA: TGCGCCAGCAGCTTGGGAGGGGGCATCACTGAAGCTTTCTTT
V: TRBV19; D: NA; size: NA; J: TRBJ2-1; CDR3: CASSIEAGGAYNEQFF; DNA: TGTGCCAGTAGTATCGAGGCGGGCGGGGCCTACAATGAGCAGTTCTTC
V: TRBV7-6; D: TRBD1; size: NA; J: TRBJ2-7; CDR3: CASSLQGAEQYF; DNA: TGTGCCAGCAGCTTGCAGGGGGCGGAGCAGTACTTC
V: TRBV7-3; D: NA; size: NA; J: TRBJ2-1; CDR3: CASSWQRSDEQFF; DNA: TGTGCCAGCAGCTGGCAGAGGAGCGATGAGCAGTTCTTC
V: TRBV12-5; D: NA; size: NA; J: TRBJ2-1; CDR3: CASGLGDNSYNEQFF; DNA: TGTGCTAGTGGTTTGGGCGACAACTCCTACAATGAGCAGTTCTTC
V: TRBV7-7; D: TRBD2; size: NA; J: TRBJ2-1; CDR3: CASSYRLAAEQFF; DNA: TGTGCCAGCAGCTACAGACTAGCTGCTGAGCAGTTCTTC
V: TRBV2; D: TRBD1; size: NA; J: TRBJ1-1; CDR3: CASGLDRLTEAFF; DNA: TGTGCCAGCGGCCTGGACAGGTTGACTGAAGCTTTCTTT
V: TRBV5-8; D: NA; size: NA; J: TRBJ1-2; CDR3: CASGRRGNYYGYTF; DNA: TGTGCCAGCGGACGAAGGGGGAACTACTATGGCTACACCTTC
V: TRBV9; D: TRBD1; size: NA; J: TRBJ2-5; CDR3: CASSVTGAPETQYF; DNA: TGTGCCAGCAGCGTGACAGGGGCGCCAGAGACCCAGTACTTC
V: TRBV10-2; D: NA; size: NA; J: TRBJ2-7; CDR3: CASSEPQGRNYEQYF; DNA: TGCGCCAGCAGTGAACCTCAGGGTCGTAACTACGAGCAGTACTTC
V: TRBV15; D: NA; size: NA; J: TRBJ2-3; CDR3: CATSRTSVRGDTQYF; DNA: TGTGCCACCAGCAGGACTAGTGTTCGGGGAGATACGCAGTATTTT
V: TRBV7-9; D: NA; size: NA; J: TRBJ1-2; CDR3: CASSFRARDGYTF; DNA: TGTGCCAGCAGTTTCAGGGCCCGGGATGGCTACACCTTC
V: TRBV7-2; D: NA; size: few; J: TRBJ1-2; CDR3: CASSLAGYYGYTF; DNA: TGTGCCAGCAGCTTAGCCGGGTACTATGGCTACACCTTC
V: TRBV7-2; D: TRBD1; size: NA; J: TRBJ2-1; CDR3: CASRGPGQRKFF; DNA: TGTGCCAGCAGGGGTCCGGGACAGAGGAAGTTCTTC
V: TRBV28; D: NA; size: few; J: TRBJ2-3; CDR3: CASSLTVGLNTQYF; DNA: TGTGCCAGCAGTTTAACGGTGGGGCTTAATACGCAGTATTTT
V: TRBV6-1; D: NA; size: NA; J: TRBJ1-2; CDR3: CASSVGQNGYTF; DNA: TGTGCCAGCAGTGTCGGACAGAACGGCTACACCTTC
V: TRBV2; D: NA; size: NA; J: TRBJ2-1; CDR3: CASSEEGFYNEQFF; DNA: TGTGCCAGCAGTGAAGAGGGGTTCTACAATGAGCAGTTCTTC
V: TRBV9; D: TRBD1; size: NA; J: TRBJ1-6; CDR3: CASSSGDRGNSPLHF; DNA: TGTGCCAGCAGCTCAGGGGACAGGGGTAATTCACCCCTCCACTTT
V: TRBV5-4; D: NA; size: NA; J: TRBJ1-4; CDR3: CASSPQGGIEKLFF; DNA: TGTGCCAGCAGCCCACAGGGTGGTATTGAAAAACTGTTTTTT
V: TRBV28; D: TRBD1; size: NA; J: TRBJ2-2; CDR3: CASTPDRGRNTGELFF; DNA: TGTGCCAGTACTCCAGACAGGGGCCGGAACACCGGGGAGCTGTTTTTT
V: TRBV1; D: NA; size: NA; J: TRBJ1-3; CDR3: CTSTLILPSGNTIYF; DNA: TGCACCAGCACCCTCATACTTCCATCTGGAAACACCATATATTTT
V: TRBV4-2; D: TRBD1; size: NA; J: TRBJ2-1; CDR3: CASSLETGGAINEQFF; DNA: TGTGCCAGCAGCCTAGAGACAGGGGGCGCGATCAATGAGCAGTTCTTC
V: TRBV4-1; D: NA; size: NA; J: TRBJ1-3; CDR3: CASSQDTRQLSGNTIYF; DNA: TGCGCCAGCAGCCAAGACACCCGACAGCTCTCTGGAAACACCATATATTTT
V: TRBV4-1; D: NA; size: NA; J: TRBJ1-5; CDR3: CASSQDGSRTANQPQHF; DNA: TGCGCCAGCAGCCAAGATGGTTCCAGGACAGCGAATCAGCCCCAGCATTTT
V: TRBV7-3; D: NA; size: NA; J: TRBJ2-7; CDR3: CASSKRDIYEQYF; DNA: TGTGCCAGCAGCAAAAGGGACATCTACGAGCAGTACTTC
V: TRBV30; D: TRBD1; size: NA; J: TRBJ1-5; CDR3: CAWSVPGQGAQPQHF; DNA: TGTGCCTGGAGTGTCCCGGGACAGGGGGCGCAGCCCCAGCATTTT
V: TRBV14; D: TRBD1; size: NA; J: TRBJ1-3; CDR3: CASSPWTGGSGNTIYF; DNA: TGTGCCAGCAGCCCCTGGACAGGGGGATCTGGAAACACCATATATTTT
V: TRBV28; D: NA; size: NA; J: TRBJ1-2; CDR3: CASSLKGFFGYTF; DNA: TGTGCCAGCAGTTTAAAGGGGTTCTTTGGCTACACCTTC
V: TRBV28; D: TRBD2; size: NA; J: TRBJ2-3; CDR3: CASRAAGGNTDTQYF; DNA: TGTGCCAGCAGGGCAGCGGGGGGGAACACAGATACGCAGTATTTT
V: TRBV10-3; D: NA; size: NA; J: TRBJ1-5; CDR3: CAISENRDSNQPQHF; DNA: TGTGCCATCAGTGAGAACCGAGATAGCAATCAGCCCCAGCATTTT
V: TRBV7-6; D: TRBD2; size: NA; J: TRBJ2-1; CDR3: CASSPLAGGLNEQFF; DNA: TGTGCCAGCAGCCCACTAGCGGGGGGCCTCAATGAGCAGTTCTTC
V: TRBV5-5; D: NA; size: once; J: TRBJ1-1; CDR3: CASSLNRGTEAFF; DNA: TGTGCCAGCAGCTTGAATAGGGGCACTGAAGCTTTCTTT
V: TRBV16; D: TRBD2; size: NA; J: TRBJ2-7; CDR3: CASSPDTSGGYEQYF; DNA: TGTGCCAGCAGCCCTGATACTAGCGGGGGCTACGAGCAGTACTTC
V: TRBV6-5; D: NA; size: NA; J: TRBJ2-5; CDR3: CASSYSKFGETQYF; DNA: TGTGCCAGCAGTTACTCGAAATTCGGGGAGACCCAGTACTTC
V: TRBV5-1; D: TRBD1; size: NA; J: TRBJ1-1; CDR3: CASSEAVGQGEAFF; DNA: TGCGCCAGCAGCGAGGCCGTCGGACAGGGTGAAGCTTTCTTT
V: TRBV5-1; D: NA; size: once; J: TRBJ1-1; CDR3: CASSLNPTMNTEAFF; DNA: TGCGCCAGCAGCTTGAACCCTACCATGAACACTGAAGCTTTCTTT